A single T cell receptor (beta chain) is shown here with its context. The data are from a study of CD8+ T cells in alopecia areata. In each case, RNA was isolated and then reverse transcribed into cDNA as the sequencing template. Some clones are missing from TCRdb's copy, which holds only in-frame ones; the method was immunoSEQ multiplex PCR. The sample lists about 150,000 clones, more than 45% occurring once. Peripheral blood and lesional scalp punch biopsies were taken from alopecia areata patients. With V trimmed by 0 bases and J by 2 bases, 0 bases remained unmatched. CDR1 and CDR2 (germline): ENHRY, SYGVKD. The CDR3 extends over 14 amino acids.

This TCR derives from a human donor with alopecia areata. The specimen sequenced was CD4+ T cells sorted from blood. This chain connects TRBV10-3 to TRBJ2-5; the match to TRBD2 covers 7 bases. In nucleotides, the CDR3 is TGTGCCATCAGTGAGTCGGGACTACAAGAGACCCAGTACTTC. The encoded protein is CAISESGLQETQYF.